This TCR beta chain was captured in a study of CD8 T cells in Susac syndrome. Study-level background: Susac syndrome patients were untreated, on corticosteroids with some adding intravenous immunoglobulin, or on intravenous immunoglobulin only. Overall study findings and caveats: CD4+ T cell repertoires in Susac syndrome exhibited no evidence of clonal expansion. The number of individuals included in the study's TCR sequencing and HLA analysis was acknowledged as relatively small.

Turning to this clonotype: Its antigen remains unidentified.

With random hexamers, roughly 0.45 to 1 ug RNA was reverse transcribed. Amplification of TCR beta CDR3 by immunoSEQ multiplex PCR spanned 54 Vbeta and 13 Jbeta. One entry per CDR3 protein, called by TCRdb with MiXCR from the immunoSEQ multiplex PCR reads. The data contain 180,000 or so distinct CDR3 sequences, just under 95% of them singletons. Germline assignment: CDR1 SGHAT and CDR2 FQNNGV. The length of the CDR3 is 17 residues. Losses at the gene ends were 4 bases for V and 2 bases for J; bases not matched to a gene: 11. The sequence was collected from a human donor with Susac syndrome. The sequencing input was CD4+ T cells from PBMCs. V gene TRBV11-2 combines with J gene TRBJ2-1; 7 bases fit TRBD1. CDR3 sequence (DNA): TGTGCCAGCAGCTCCTCTACCCGGACAGGAACCTACAATGAGCAGTTCTTC. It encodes CASSSSTRTGTYNEQFF.